What follows is one T cell receptor (beta chain) and its context. The target antigen is unknown. This specimen belongs to a study of blood T cells in healthy people across ages. Study findings and constraints: Unknown CMV status may confound age-related changes in expanded clones.

Healthy Russian Caucasian donors spanned ages about 6 to 90 years. Each sample yielded at least 6 million isolated PBMCs. Together with a sample-barcoded 5' primer, a J-beta primer mix was included in a second PCR lasting about 6 to 11 cycles. TCRdb re-analysed the 5' RACE reads in MiXCR, keeping a single row per CDR3 protein. The sample records around 970,000 distinct CDR3 sequences, roughly 50% being singletons. From germline, CDR1 is SGHRS and CDR2 YFSETQ. V dropped 3 bases and J dropped 3; count of bases not matched to a gene: 6. This CDR3 has 15 amino acids. Sample: blood. The clonotype was recovered from a woman aged 55-69 years in good health. The V call is TRBV5-1, the J call TRBJ1-1; the match to TRBD1 covers 9 bases. The CDR3 region is CASSYHRGPDTEAFF. The CDR3 DNA reads as TGCGCCAGCAGCTACCACAGGGGGCCTGACACTGAAGCTTTCTTT. Full variable domain (outside the CDR3, taken from reference TRBV5-1 and TRBJ1-1): KAGVTQTPRYLIKTRGQQVTLSCSPISGHRSVSWYQQTPGQGLQFLFEYFSETQRNKGNFPGRFSGRQFSNSRSEMNVSTLELGDSALYLCASSYHRGPDTEAFFGQGTRLTVV.